These T cell receptor beta chains were read from a single sample in a study of identical twins. TCRdb used MiXCR to reprocess the 5' RACE reads, holding one entry per CDR3 protein. This sample has 150,000 or so distinct CDR3 sequences; 3% to 4.5% occur once, and the top ten carry 8% to 8.5%. Sample: memory T cells sorted from blood. These receptors originate from a man between 18 and 35 years old in good health. Both conserved end residues are part of each CDR3. Each record gives: V gene, D gene, J gene, clone size, CDR3 protein, CDR3 DNA. A D gene is named only where the DNA matches it firmly. The size entry is marked missing in some rows and otherwise reads once, few, many or a size class.

>TRBV3-1|-|TRBJ2-3|many
CASSQDFTDTQYF
TGTGCCAGCAGCCAGGATTTCACAGATACGCAGTATTTT
>TRBV6-1|TRBD1|TRBJ1-4|many
CASSLNGQGREKLFF
TGTGCCAGCAGTCTTAACGGACAGGGAAGAGAAAAACTGTTTTTT
>TRBV20-1|-|TRBJ2-1|many
CSASSSVSYNEQFF
TGCAGTGCTAGTTCTAGCGTCTCCTACAATGAGCAGTTCTTC
>TRBV9|TRBD1|TRBJ2-3|few
CASSVEGQGTTDTQYF
TGTGCCAGCAGCGTAGAGGGACAGGGGACCACAGATACGCAGTATTTT
>TRBV12-3/TRBV12-4|-|TRBJ1-2|many
CASSSNGQSANYGYTF
TGTGCCAGCAGTTCAAACGGACAGTCAGCTAACTATGGCTACACCTTC
>TRBV6-2/TRBV6-3|TRBD1|TRBJ1-1|many
CASRGTGGESGTEAFF
TGTGCCAGCAGAGGGACAGGGGGCGAGTCGGGCACTGAAGCTTTCTTT
>TRBV19|TRBD2|TRBJ2-1|many
CASSTLAGGKYNEQFF
TGTGCCAGTAGTACCCTAGCGGGAGGAAAATACAATGAGCAGTTCTTC
>TRBV12-3/TRBV12-4|TRBD2|TRBJ2-5|many
CASSSGSSGRPETQYF
TGTGCCAGCAGTTCTGGTAGTAGCGGGAGACCAGAGACCCAGTACTTC
>TRBV7-3|-|TRBJ2-1|few
CASSSGAGSYNEQFF
TGTGCCAGCAGCTCCGGAGCGGGCTCCTACAATGAGCAGTTCTTC
>TRBV6-5|-|TRBJ2-1|many
CATKTGTQQQFF
TGTGCCACTAAAACCGGGACGCAACAGCAGTTCTTC
>TRBV20-1|-|TRBJ2-2|many
CSGRWGTGELFF
TGCAGTGGCCGGTGGGGCACCGGGGAGCTGTTTTTT
>TRBV19|-|TRBJ2-1|once
CASNPPGGNNEQFF
TGTGCCAGTAATCCTCCTGGGGGGAACAATGAGCAGTTCTTC
>TRBV20-1|-|TRBJ2-2|many
CSARVWGTSLTGELFF
TGCAGTGCTAGGGTCTGGGGCACGTCGCTAACCGGGGAGCTGTTTTTT
>TRBV5-5|TRBD1|TRBJ2-7|-
CASSSPGTGEQYEQYF
TGTGCCAGCAGCTCGCCGGGGACAGGGGAACAATACGAGCAGTACTTC
>TRBV12-3/TRBV12-4|-|TRBJ1-4|many
CASSSRTGATNEKLFF
TGTGCCAGCAGTTCCCGTACCGGCGCAACTAATGAAAAACTGTTTTTT
>TRBV6-1|TRBD1|TRBJ1-6|few
CASSPRQGPPPNDSPLHF
TGTGCCAGCAGCCCTCGACAGGGCCCCCCACCAAACGATTCACCCCTCCACTTT
>TRBV5-1|TRBD1|TRBJ1-2|many
CASSPGTGKSYGYTF
TGCGCCAGCAGCCCGGGGACAGGGAAGAGCTATGGCTACACCTTC
>TRBV10-3|-|TRBJ2-3|many
CAISENGRDSTDTQYF
TGTGCCATCAGTGAGAATGGGCGGGATAGCACAGATACGCAGTATTTT
>TRBV28|-|TRBJ1-6|many
CASRRGTPRNSPLHF
TGTGCCAGCAGAAGGGGGACACCACGTAATTCACCCCTCCACTTT
>TRBV6-1|TRBD2|TRBJ2-3|many
CASSRTSGGLTDTQYF
TGTGCCAGCAGCCGGACTAGCGGAGGCCTCACAGATACGCAGTATTTT
>TRBV6-2/TRBV6-3|TRBD1|TRBJ1-5|many
CATRQGYSNQPQHF
TGTGCCACCAGACAGGGATATAGCAATCAGCCCCAGCATTTT
>TRBV19|-|TRBJ2-5|few
CASSSGTELETQYF
TGTGCCAGTAGTTCCGGGACCGAGCTAGAGACCCAGTACTTC
>TRBV5-4|-|TRBJ2-3|many
CASSLRLGPGVGDTQYF
TGTGCCAGCAGCTTACGTCTCGGCCCCGGGGTAGGAGATACGCAGTATTTT
>TRBV30|-|TRBJ1-5|many
CAWSVVAGGQPQHF
TGTGCCTGGAGTGTAGTTGCAGGAGGGCAGCCCCAGCATTTT
>TRBV6-2/TRBV6-3|TRBD1|TRBJ2-5|many
CASRWTGGRETQYF
TGTGCCAGCAGATGGACAGGGGGCCGAGAGACCCAGTACTTC
>TRBV11-2|-|TRBJ2-3|many
CASSLPPGGLTQYF
TGTGCCAGCAGCTTACCTCCGGGCGGTCTGACGCAGTATTTT
>TRBV27|-|TRBJ1-1|many
CASSWGTSTEAFF
TGTGCCAGCAGTTGGGGGACTTCCACTGAAGCTTTCTTT
>TRBV15|TRBD2|TRBJ2-1|many
CATERTGLARIF
TGTGCCACCGAGAGGACCGGACTAGCGAGGATCTTC
>TRBV15|TRBD1|TRBJ1-1|many
CATSSGTAGMGAFF
TGTGCCACCAGCAGTGGGACAGCCGGCATGGGGGCTTTCTTT
>TRBV7-2|-|TRBJ2-2|many
CASSSYRPDTGELFF
TGTGCCAGCAGCTCTTATCGACCGGACACCGGGGAGCTGTTTTTT
>TRBV13|TRBD1|TRBJ1-1|many
CASSEGQGEYTEAFF
TGTGCCAGCAGCGAAGGACAGGGAGAATACACTGAAGCTTTCTTT